This T cell receptor (beta chain) was recorded in a study of CD8+ T cells in alopecia areata (dated by TCRdb to the late 2010s). Concerning the study at large: Treated patients were enrolled in an open-label pilot trial of oral tofacitinib, 5 to 10 mg twice daily, for moderate-to-severe alopecia areata. Patients received tofacitinib for 6 to 18 months and were then followed off drug for 6 months to check for delayed response and recurrence. In treated patients, disease severity was measured using the SALT score, which gives the percentage of scalp surface area affected. The study used high-throughput TCRbeta sequencing to examine T cell clonal expansion in alopecia areata, in both the C3H/HeJ mouse model and human patients. In humans, TCRbeta sequencing was performed on scalp tissue and on sorted CD4+ and CD8+ peripheral blood T cells from healthy controls and from patients with patchy or totalis/universalis alopecia areata. Patients on tofacitinib were biopsied at baseline and after 4 and 24 weeks of treatment, and several of the patients also had a later scalp biopsy. Scalp clonality was compared across normal scalp (n=4), patchy alopecia areata scalp (n=8), and alopecia totalis/universalis scalp (n=8). The RNA source kit depended on sample type: the PAXgene miRNA kit for fixed scalp, the miRNeasy kit for PBMCs, and the RNeasy kit for mouse skin. TCRbeta CDR3 regions were amplified by immunoSEQ multiplex PCR using 35 Vbeta forward and 13 Jbeta reverse primers.

General findings and caveats noted by the study authors: Lesional scalp, especially in alopecia totalis/universalis, showed higher clonality and more expanded CD8+ clones than normal scalp, suggesting antigenic drive. Tofacitinib significantly decreased scalp clonality and the number of expanded CD8+ clones among the top 100 scalp clones. Shared TCR sequences between patients were less evident than in mice, which may be partly attributable to HLA diversity in the patient population. Because the treated cohort was small and included a single nonresponder, larger studies are needed to assess links between baseline CD8+ expansion and response. Resident alphabeta T cells in normal human skin are also sequenced, complicating scalp TCR repertoire analysis, unlike mouse skin dominated by gammadelta T cells. During tofacitinib treatment, many expanded lesional clones remained in scalp and blood, and this persistence may partly explain relapse after treatment is stopped.

Explained via the paper, the treatment or condition label denotes: oral pan-JAK inhibitor, 5-10 mg twice daily. From alopecia areata patients, peripheral blood was collected along with lesional scalp punch biopsies. After PBMCs were isolated by density centrifugation and stained for CD3, CD4 and CD8, a FACSAria was used to sort CD4+ and CD8+ T cells. Libraries were constructed by the immunoSEQ multiplex PCR assay. RNA was extracted from all samples and reverse transcribed into cDNA, which served as template for TCR sequencing. SuperScript III was used for first-strand cDNA synthesis, primed with a 2:1 mix of oligo-dT and random hexamers. A synthetic immune receptor repertoire was used to measure amplification bias, and any remaining bias was corrected computationally. Regarding the original processing steps: Raw reads were preprocessed to remove errors, and CDR3 was defined by IMGT conventions from the conserved cysteine to phenylalanine. Clonality was computed as 1 minus the Shannon entropy, with the entropy normalized by log2 of the number of productive unique TCRs. CD4 or CD8 identity of scalp clones was inferred by cross-referencing scalp TCRbeta sequences with sorted blood CD4 and CD8 repertoires. TCRdb obtained this table from immuneACCESS and retained in-frame rearrangements with V and J assigned. These tables miss some clones; where compared with another copy, unresolved V genes account for less than half of the shortfall, and the remainder is unexplained. Clone size and V and J calls were adopted from that table, with D and trimming inferred from the DNA. In all, the sample holds some 170,000 clones, and about three fifths of those were seen once. The top ten hold 16% of the sample.

In regard to this clone: The clone's antigen remains unknown. The sample holds no much larger clone one base away, and base qualities are not on file.

Taken from cysteine to phenylalanine, the CDR3 has 13 residues. The read is trimmed to its CDR3 DNA, 39 bases read in frame from base 1. Taken from the germline V gene, the CDR1 and CDR2 loops are KGHSH and LQKENI. V is pared back by 0 bases and J by 4 bases, with 6 bases lying between the germline termini. The sample was CD4+ T cells sorted from blood, taken at roughly week 55, from a patient treated with tofacitinib. The rearrangement joined TRBV18 to TRBJ1-2; there is no confident call for the D gene. The receptor's source is a human donor with alopecia areata. The nucleotide sequence is given as TGTGCCAGCTCACCACCAGGATTCTATGGCTACACCTTC. Protein translation: CASSPPGFYGYTF.